The source of this TCR beta chain is a study of CD8 T cells in Susac syndrome. Controls were drawn from healthy donors and were matched for age and sex. The germline gives CDR1 DFQATT, CDR2 SNEGSKA (reference sequence). The CDR3 loop spans 15 amino acids. Losses at the gene ends were 1 base for V and 7 bases for J; bases not matched to a gene: 9. An amount of RNA that ranged from roughly 0.45 to 1 ug was reverse transcribed with random hexamers. The authors amplified TCR beta CDR3 across 54 Vbeta and 13 Jbeta using immunoSEQ multiplex PCR. A single record per CDR3 protein comes from TCRdb applying MiXCR to the immunoSEQ multiplex PCR reads. The sample carries approximately 150,000 distinct CDR3 sequences, approximately 90% recorded once.

Material: CD4+ T cells from PBMCs. The receptor was derived from a human donor in good health. V and J are TRBV20-1 and TRBJ1-5; 8 bases match TRBD1. The CDR3 DNA reads TGCAGTGCTAGAGGGAGCACAGGGGGGGGCCAGCCCCAGCATTTT. Its translation is CSARGSTGGGQPQHF.